The next 9 T cell receptor beta chains were all read from a single sample in a study of blood T cell repertoires in COVID-19. Generated by immunoSEQ multiplex PCR, the TCRdb table keeps only in-frame clones and is missing some. Of about 170,000 clones in the sample, approximately 83% were seen once. The material sequenced was peripheral blood. The receptor set was obtained from a human donor with acute or convalescent COVID-19. The donor label of this sample is uncertain.

The CDR3 loop reads CASRNPKATEAFF. CDR3 coding DNA: TGCGCCAGCAGAAATCCCAAAGCCACTGAAGCTTTCTTT. The chain carries TRBV5-1 and TRBJ1-1; D remains unclear. The CDR3 is 13 residues long. Trimming left V 5 bases short and J 4 bases short, with 12 bases between. CDR1 and CDR2 from the germline V gene are SGHRS and YFSETQ.

This sequence joins TRBV25-1 and TRBJ2-1, with 12 bases fitting TRBD1. Looked up from germline, CDR1 is MGHDK and CDR2 is SYGVNS. V lost 3 bases to trimming and J lost 8 bases; unmatched junction nucleotides: 5. The CDR3 length is 15 residues. This CDR3 is CASSEWGTGGHEQFF. The CDR3 DNA sequence: TGTGCCAGCAGTGAGTGGGGGACAGGGGGCCATGAGCAGTTCTTC.

This chain links TRBV6-2 or TRBV6-3 with TRBJ2-1; tentative D call: TRBD2 (6 bases). Germline CDR1 MNHEY, CDR2 SVGEGT. The CDR3 is made up of 13 amino acids. The V end was cut by 2 bases, the J end by 8 bases, with 10 bases between. CDR3 DNA sequence: TGTGCCAGCAGTTACCGTGGGGAGGATGAGCAGTTCTTC. Encoded protein: CASSYRGEDEQFF.

Only one count was recorded for this clone. The chain uses TRBV29-1 and TRBJ2-3; D is possibly TRBD2 (5 bases). This CDR3 has 15 residues. The V gene lost 8 bases and the J gene lost 0 bases, with 18 bases spanning the gap. Germline V CDR1 and CDR2: SQVTM, ANQGSEA. The CDR3 here is CSSEGGRTSTDTQYF. CDR3 nucleotides: TGCAGCTCGGAAGGAGGCAGAACTAGCACAGATACGCAGTATTTT.

The V call is TRBV2, the J call TRBJ2-2; TRBD1 matches at 9 bases. Germline CDR1 SNHLY, CDR2 FYNNEI. This CDR3 has 15 amino acids. V was clipped by 6 bases and J by 4 bases; unmatched bases: 6. The CDR3: CASRRTGAGTGELFF. Here the CDR3 DNA reads TGTGCCAGCAGACGGACAGGGGCGGGCACCGGGGAGCTGTTTTTT.

J is TRBJ1-2 and V is TRBV19; D ambiguous. The V end was cut by 5 bases, the J end by 5 bases, with 12 bases between. Germline lookup yields CDR1 LNHDA and CDR2 SQIVND (reference sequence). The CDR3 runs to 13 residues. As DNA, the CDR3 is TGTGCCAGTAGTCCCACTCGTGATTATGGCTACACCTTC. Translation gives CASSPTRDYGYTF.

This chain joins TRBV27 and TRBJ2-7; 8 nucleotides match TRBD2. This CDR3 spans 16 amino acids. With 5 bases clipped from V and 2 bases from J, the junction kept 11 bases outside the gene matches. Germline lookup yields CDR1 MNHEY and CDR2 SMNVEV (reference sequence). The CDR3 DNA reads TGTGCCAGCAGTGCGGGGGGACTAGTTCCTGCCTACGAGCAGTACTTC. It is translated as CASSAGGLVPAYEQYF.

The J gene is TRBJ1-2, the V gene TRBV11-3, with TRBD1 matching over 7 bases. V gave up 5 bases and J gave up 1 base; unmatched junction bases: 10. Germline CDR1 reads SGHNT; CDR2 reads YENEEA. The CDR3 covers 16 residues. The CDR3 loop is CASSPGTDPFNYGYTF. CDR3 DNA: TGTGCCAGCAGCCCCGGGACAGATCCATTTAACTATGGCTACACCTTC.

The chain is built from TRBV5-4 and TRBJ2-3, with TRBD2 as a possible D gene (5 bases). The germline gives CDR1 SGHNT, CDR2 YYREEE (reference sequence). The CDR3 spans 13 residues. V was cut by 6 bases and J by 4 bases, with 12 bases left in between. CDR3 coding DNA: TGTGCCAGCAAGGGTGGGCGGGCAGATACGCAGTATTTT. Its translation is CASKGGRADTQYF.